A selection of T cell receptor beta chains follows, all from one sample in a study of OX40 agonist ivuxolimab in advanced cancers. Here immunoSEQ multiplex PCR was the method, and the copy in TCRdb shows in-frame clones only, minus some. Of some 80,000 clones listed, over 70% are singletons. The sample was CD4+ or CD8+ T cells sorted from blood, taken in a trial of the OX40 agonist ivuxolimab. These receptors were collected from an adult with an advanced solid tumor such as melanoma, head and neck, liver or kidney cancer. Both conserved end residues are part of each CDR3. Fields, in order: J gene, V gene, CDR3 protein.

TRBJ1-1 | TRBV10-3 | CAISESWGTEAFF
TRBJ2-7 | TRBV5-4 | CASSLGSTREQYF
- | TRBV2 | CASSENQVSGEQYF
TRBJ2-2 | TRBV7-8 | CASSPPGLLNTGELFF
TRBJ2-1 | TRBV15 | CATSRDTGFDEQFF
TRBJ1-2 | TRBV28 | CASSLPDRVKGYTF
TRBJ1-1 | TRBV15 | CATSRDIQGGTEAFF
TRBJ1-1 | TRBV2 | CASSERMAAEAFF
TRBJ2-7 | TRBV6-5 | CASSKSGTGGYEQYF
TRBJ2-3 | TRBV30 | CAWSRGGGTDTQYF
TRBJ2-1 | TRBV2 | CASSEGQSKGNEQFF
- | TRBV28 | CASSLGPPYEQYF
TRBJ2-1 | TRBV29-1 | CSVERRQPRDEQFF
TRBJ2-7 | TRBV19 | CASSNGGGYEQYF
TRBJ1-2 | TRBV5-1 | CASSLDGRDYGYTF
TRBJ2-1 | TRBV5-1 | CASSQGQGGAGEQFF
TRBJ2-1 | TRBV18 | CASSLLAGGPQNEQFF
TRBJ2-3 | TRBV29-1 | CSVEDPRGGGGTDTQYF
TRBJ2-2 | TRBV29-1 | CSARGGRARSGELFF
TRBJ2-7 | TRBV5-1 | CASSEGTSGRISYEQYF
TRBJ2-3 | TRBV29-1 | CSVEGEATDTQYF
TRBJ2-6 | TRBV18 | CASSPGVPRSGANVLTF
TRBJ1-1 | TRBV2 | CASSEVGNRGRAFF
TRBJ2-7 | TRBV18 | CASSPGAGAPYEQYF
TRBJ1-1 | TRBV2 | CASSPDRASNTEAFF
TRBJ2-1 | TRBV7-9 | CASSSLGLASSYNEQFF
TRBJ1-1 | TRBV6-5 | CASSSHRIGNTEAFF
TRBJ2-7 | TRBV6-1 | CASSELWAGAFYEQYF
TRBJ1-2 | TRBV6-5 | CASQPDPNYGYTF
TRBJ1-3 | TRBV28 | CASRDLSGNTIYF